This T cell receptor (beta chain) was sequenced in a study of molecular identifiers for immune sequencing clone quantification. CDR3 size: 13 residues. Germline assignment: CDR1 MNHEY and CDR2 SMNVEV (reference sequence). V shed 3 bases and J shed 5 bases, with 8 bases lying between them. A note on this clonotype: This likely comes from a read error, as the CDR3 has no conserved phenylalanine or tryptophan at its end.

TCRdb called the PCR reads again in MiXCR, with one record for every CDR3 protein. The sample includes around 470,000 distinct CDR3 sequences, around a fifth of them seen just once. The material sequenced was naive CD8+ T cells from blood, with Jurkat cell RNA spiked in. Subset meaning: FACS-sorted CD8+CD4-CCR7+CD45RA+ naive T cells. The receptor was isolated from a human donor in good health. Some libraries in this study had Jurkat cell RNA spiked in. The chain uses TRBV27 and TRBJ1-5, with D hard to call. Here the CDR3 DNA reads TGTGCCAGCAGTTTTGGGGTAGATCAGCCCCAGCATCTT. Protein product: CASSFGVDQPQHL.